The TCR beta chain under discussion was sequenced for a study of OX40 agonist ivuxolimab in advanced cancers. V shed 9 bases and J shed 7 bases, with 16 bases lying between them. CDR1 SGHNT and CDR2 YYREEE come from the germline V gene (reference sequence). The CDR3 runs to 12 residues. Profiled with immunoSEQ multiplex PCR; TCRdb holds only in-frame clones, not every one. This sample yields roughly 120,000 clones, of which 89% are seen a single time; less than 0.35% belongs to the top ten. Source: CD4+ or CD8+ T cells sorted from blood, taken in a trial of the OX40 agonist ivuxolimab. This chain uses TRBV5-4 with TRBJ1-2; D possibly corresponds to TRBD1 (6 bases). This TCR was sampled from an adult with an advanced solid tumor such as melanoma, head and neck, liver or kidney cancer. The CDR3 reads CATRLGAGGYTF. The CDR3 DNA sequence: TGTGCCACGAGACTGGGGGCCGGTGGCTACACCTTC.